This T cell receptor (beta chain) was sequenced in a study of T cells in Graves' hyperthyroidism and ophthalmopathy (dated by TCRdb to 2018 to 2020). Regarding the research as a whole: Peripheral blood samples were taken at the time of initial diagnosis, prior to any treatment. To identify TCR V-J signatures that set the groups apart, the researchers used a discovery cohort of roughly 100 patients, made up of roughly 45 with Graves' ophthalmopathy and some 55 with stable Graves' hyperthyroidism. An independent validation cohort of under 20 hyperthyroidism patients and 17 patients who later progressed to ophthalmopathy tested prospective prediction of ophthalmopathy. The approximately 100 discovery patients were divided at random into training and test sets in a 7:3 ratio. Thyroid tissue and blood T-cell repertoires from several Graves' hyperthyroidism patients were also compared in the study. Following sampling, methimazole starting at 30 mg daily was given to hyperthyroidism patients, and high-dose intravenous methylprednisolone was given to ophthalmopathy patients. According to the paper, TCR Vbeta CDR3 sequencing was carried out on over 130 peripheral blood samples, which came from approximately 43 ophthalmopathy, around 74 hyperthyroidism and roughly 17 progressor patients.

Amplification of TCR beta CDR3 regions was carried out from RNA transcripts. The first round of RT-PCR for the TCR CDR3 was performed with the HTBI primer set and the Qiagen OneStep RT-PCR kit. A second multiplex PCR round built the libraries, followed by size selection and purification. Sequencing of the libraries was done on an Illumina HiSeq2000 using paired-end 100 bp reads. Concerning the study's data processing: SOAPnuke was used to process the raw data, throwing out any read that contained adapters or uncalled bases, had a mean Phred below 15, or lacked an exact constant-primer or identifier match. High-quality paired reads were merged with COPE v1.2.5, and unique nucleotide sequences were defined as clonotypes. MiTCR v1.1 was used to align clonotypes to the IMGT TRBV, TRBD and TRBJ reference segments. The analysis was restricted to V-J combinations with a frequency above 0.0001, which together covered 99.2% of the repertoires. A TCS score was defined as the ratio between F50 (clonal expansion) and ExV (chaos), using BLOSUM62-based TCRdist between CDR3 peptides within each V-J. Welch's t-statistics and random forest reduced fewer than 600 V-J features to 10 to 15, which were used in a naive Bayes classifier (R e1071). The similarity between thyroid and blood repertoires was quantified using the Morisita-Horn index. In TCRdb, the public reads were trimmed at Q25 with fastp and aligned with MiXCR, with productive beta chains retained. CDR3 protein sequences are deduplicated, and each keeps its most common genes and DNA. TCRdb's processing, not the authors' own work, is the source of the V and J calls. The sample has about 680,000 distinct CDR3 sequences on record, approximately 40% of them singletons. The ten largest clones capture approximately 31% of the sample.

A remark on this clonotype: What this receptor recognizes is not known. No clone much larger than this one lies a single base away; base qualities are absent.

The CDR3, from cysteine to phenylalanine, totals 13 residues. This entry keeps only the CDR3 DNA: 39 bases, framed from base 1. The V end loses 3 bases and the J end loses 9 bases, and a stretch of 14 bases separates them. Stable Graves' hyperthyroidism was defined as the absence of progression to ophthalmopathy over 18 months of follow-up. Hyperthyroidism patients were newly diagnosed, with disease duration under 2 months, and aged 18 to 65 years. The study excluded patients with uncontrolled infections, other autoimmune diseases, pregnancy or lactation. Diagnoses relied on clinical symptoms, serum thyroxine and TRAb, thyroid ultrasound and orbital computed tomography. PBMCs were separated from roughly 9.6 ml of fresh peripheral blood using Ficoll-Paque density gradient centrifugation. Trizol reagent was used to extract total RNA, and RNA quality was then checked on an Agilent 2100 Bioanalyzer. The study at large found these results: Sample size was not statistically predetermined, and investigators were not blinded to group allocation. In validation, the model predicted progression to ophthalmopathy a median of roughly 6.5 months before onset, with approximately 71% sensitivity and 72.22% specificity. A model built on a 13 V-J signature distinguished ophthalmopathy from stable hyperthyroidism, reaching about 88% sensitivity and around 82% specificity in cross-validation and 80%/75% in testing. Most expanded thyroid clonotypes (frequency above 0.001) were also detected in blood, a finding suggesting that blood repertoires may reflect thyroid immune responses.

This receptor chain uses TRBV12-3 or TRBV12-4 and TRBJ1-1; no D gene can be assigned with confidence. The clonotype was recovered from a middle-aged woman with Graves' hyperthyroidism. The sequencing input was blood. The nucleotide sequence reads TGTGCCAGCAGTTTCCACGCGGGTCTTAAAGCTTTCTTT. This codes for CASSFHAGLKAFF.